Listed below are T cell receptor beta chains from one sample, sequenced in a study of blood T cells in healthy people across ages. From the 5' RACE reads, TCRdb called clonotypes with MiXCR, one entry per CDR3 protein. The sample lists 550,000 to 650,000 distinct CDR3 sequences, about a quarter seen once, with over 3.5% in the top ten. The same data also contributed to another study, on T cells of mothers and their children.

Sequencing was performed on blood. These receptors were collected from a boy aged 2 to 10 in good health. Both conserved end residues are part of each CDR3.

>TRBV20-1
CSAPTVSRSTEAFF
>TRBV30
CAWSVLGRENEKLFF
>TRBV12-3/TRBV12-4
CASSLGAAPEQYF
>TRBV20-1
CSALGPEGEKLFF
>TRBV12-3/TRBV12-4
CASSLGRTQETQYF
>TRBV6-6
CASSYSASGADTQYF
>TRBV5-1
CASSLERIGELFF
>TRBV11-2
CASSLSSLAFNEQFF
>TRBV9
CASSVGDRVVEQYF
>TRBV29-1
CSVGKQGDHYGYTF
>TRBV4-2
CASSQAPTGYNYGYTF
>TRBV14
CASSERTSGGSGNEQFF
>TRBV5-1
CASSPRVGLETQYF
>TRBV20-1
CSARESWQNNSPLHF
>TRBV12-3/TRBV12-4
CASSPNAGTGGEKLFF
>TRBV6-5
CASSYLDGQETQYF
>TRBV29-1
CSVELPGLAVTPGELFF
>TRBV29-1
CSVGGTGPNYGYTF
>TRBV4-3
CASSRDGAYEQYF
>TRBV5-5
CASTNYPGRSDTGELFF
>TRBV24-1
CATSVGGNEQFF
>TRBV12-3/TRBV12-4
CASSFRVQETQYF
>TRBV4-3
CASSQEREPVSNEQFF
>TRBV7-9
CASSLLEARNTEAFF
>TRBV7-2
CASSRAGMTLNEQFF
>TRBV7-2
CASSSSSSGRGLLFF
>TRBV6-1
CASSTQEQFF
>TRBV20-1
CSARRGDMNTEAFF
>TRBV6-1
CASSEIRSWGTEAFF
>TRBV29-1
CSAHNSYEQYF
>TRBV20-1
CSARDVGTDTQYF
>TRBV30
CAWSTTGGEGEQYF
>TRBV27
CASSFSSDPYEQYF
>TRBV20-1
CSAGFSGRAMNEQFF
>TRBV12-3/TRBV12-4
CASSLGLAGVGTQYF